This TCR beta chain came from a study of T-cell reconstitution after alpha-beta-depleted transplantation in children. General observations from the study: Once a year had passed after transplant, T-cell counts and diversity came mostly from newly produced T cells. Recipient T cells and thymic progenitors that survived gave rise to the high TCRbeta diversity observed at day 60 in some patients. Expanded graft clones, several hundred of them, were reportedly the source of alpha-beta T cells about two months after transplant.

In this sample, this clonotype turned up many times. What it recognizes is unknown. The authors prepared the TCRbeta library with unique molecular identifiers. TCRdb fed the PCR reads into MiXCR, producing one record per CDR3 protein. The sample consists of under 850,000 distinct CDR3 sequences, around 13% of them appearing once. V lost 3 bases and J lost 8; bases outside the gene matches: 6. This CDR3 region has 14 residues. The germline V gene has CDR1 SGHRS and CDR2 YFSETQ. The sample here was PBMCs, taken before TCRalphabeta/CD19-depleted stem cell transplant. The V gene is TRBV5-1, the J gene TRBJ2-3, with 10 bases aligning to TRBD1. The source of this sequence is a girl aged 2 to 9 with congenital amegakaryocytic thrombocytopenia, due to receive a stem cell transplant. The CDR3 sequence is CASSSSGQGITQYF. For the CDR3, the DNA is TGCGCCAGCAGCTCGTCGGGACAGGGGATTACGCAGTATTTT.